Shown below are 15 T cell receptor beta chains from a single sample sequenced in a study of type 1 and type 2 diabetes patients. The PCR template was genomic DNA. Multiplex PCR with 30 forward and 13 reverse primers amplified the TCR beta CDR3. TCRdb ran MiXCR on the multiplex PCR reads and lists one entry per CDR3 protein. The sample consists of around 300,000 distinct CDR3 sequences, around 47% of them appearing once. Input material: peripheral blood mononuclear cells (PBMCs). The receptors come from a man aged 18 to 30 with type 2 diabetes.

This clonotype occurred once. This chain links TRBV6-5 with TRBJ1-6; D not certain. Trimming removed 5 bases at V and 7 bases at J, with 9 bases between. The CDR3 runs 13 residues. Germline V gene lookup returns CDR1 MNHEY and CDR2 SVGAGI. In DNA, the CDR3 is TGTGCCAGCAGTAGGACCCGGAATTCACCCCTCCACTTT. As protein: CASSRTRNSPLHF.

This chain links TRBV6-5 with TRBJ1-2, with a possible D match to TRBD1 (5 bases). V lost 6 bases to trimming and J lost 1 base, with 6 bases between them. Looked up from germline, CDR1 is MNHEY and CDR2 is SVGAGI. The CDR3 has 12 amino acids. The chain's CDR3 is CASSTGNYGYTF. The CDR3 DNA is TGTGCCAGCAGCACAGGTAACTATGGCTACACCTTC.

This clonotype appeared many times. The V and J genes are TRBV10-3 and TRBJ2-2; no reliable D call. Trimming stripped 3 bases from V and 5 bases from J, with 7 bases between. The CDR3 consists of 13 residues. CDR1 and CDR2 from the germline V gene are ENHRY and SYGVKD. CDR3 amino acids: CAISDGPTGELFF. The CDR3 coding sequence is TGTGCCATCAGTGATGGTCCTACCGGGGAGCTGTTTTTT.

This chain joins TRBV28 and TRBJ1-2; perhaps TRBD1 as D (6 bases). Germline V CDR1 and CDR2: MDHEN, SYDVKM. This CDR3 has 15 residues. Trimming shortened V by 4 bases and J by 4 bases, and 16 bases separated the two germline ends. The CDR3 loop reads CASSSPRGAIYGYTF. CDR3 nucleotide sequence: TGTGCCAGCAGTTCCCCCAGGGGCGCTATCTATGGCTACACCTTC.

The chain joins TRBV6-5 to TRBJ2-1; 12 nucleotides agree with TRBD2. The trim removed 7 bases at V and 7 bases at J, leaving 11 bases unmatched. This CDR3 spans 16 amino acids. The V gene's germline CDR1 is MNHEY and CDR2 SVGAGI. CDR3 bases: TGTGCCAGCACCGGACTAGCGGGATCCTCCGGAAATGAGCAGTTCTTC. Its translation is CASTGLAGSSGNEQFF.

J is TRBJ1-6 and V is TRBV27; tentative D call: TRBD1 (5 bases). CDR1 MNHEY and CDR2 SMNVEV come from the germline V gene (reference sequence). CDR3 length: 16 residues. The ends were cut back, 4 bases at V and 7 bases at J, with 17 bases in the middle. Here the CDR3 DNA reads TGTGCCAGCAGTTCAACCACGACAGCGAGAAATTCACCCCTCCACTTT. Translated, it gives CASSSTTTARNSPLHF.

The J gene is TRBJ2-7, the V gene TRBV27, with 7 bases lining up with TRBD1. CDR3 length: 15 residues. Trimming at V came to 2 bases and at J to 2 bases, leaving 6 bases not matched to a gene. Germline-derived CDR1 and CDR2 are MNHEY and SMNVEV (reference sequence). Written as DNA, the CDR3 is TGTGCCAGCAGTTTAGTGGGACAGACGACCTACGAGCAGTACTTC. Translating it yields CASSLVGQTTYEQYF.

The chain joins TRBV5-1 to TRBJ2-5; D uncertain. The CDR3 is 13 residues long. Germline CDR1 reads SGHRS; CDR2 reads YFSETQ. V dropped 5 bases and J dropped 5 bases, with 13 bases sitting between them. The CDR3 sequence: CASRQEVAETQYF. The CDR3 DNA is TGCGCCAGCAGACAAGAAGTCGCGGAGACCCAGTACTTC.

This clonotype was observed a few times. This chain connects TRBV27 to TRBJ1-6; D is ambiguous. The CDR3 has 14 amino acids. Trimming shortened V by 4 bases and J by 8 bases, and 12 bases separated the two germline ends. Germline V gene sequence: CDR1 MNHEY, CDR2 SMNVEV (reference sequence). The CDR3 coding sequence is TGTGCCAGCAGTTCCAACATAGGCTATTCACCCCTCCACTTT. Its translation: CASSSNIGYSPLHF.

This chain uses TRBV4-3 with TRBJ1-2, with D perhaps matching TRBD1 (6 bases). The germline CDR1 and CDR2 sequences are LGHNA and YSLEER. V was shortened by 0 bases and J by 8 bases, with 19 bases between the two germline ends. The CDR3 contains 16 residues. CDR3 DNA sequence: TGCGCCAGCAGCCAAGATTTCCACTGGGCAGGGGAAGGCTACACCTTC. Its translation is CASSQDFHWAGEGYTF.

Turning to this clonotype: It may be a read error: a sequence one base away is much more abundant. The chain uses TRBV10-3 and TRBJ2-1; maybe TRBD1 (5 bases). Germline V lookup: CDR1 ENHRY, CDR2 SYGVKD. This CDR3 comprises 16 residues. The CDR3: CAINESSRVLGNEQFF. The CDR3 DNA sequence: TGTGCCATCAATGAGTCGTCCAGGGTGCTAGGCAATGAGCAGTTCTTC.

This chain connects TRBV28 to TRBJ1-1, with unresolved D. The CDR3 extends over 13 amino acids. With 4 bases removed from V and 0 bases from J, the gap between germline ends came to 6 bases. Germline V gives CDR1 MDHEN, CDR2 SYDVKM. CDR3 DNA: TGTGCCAGCAGTTATACAGTGAACACTGAAGCTTTCTTT. Translation gives CASSYTVNTEAFF.

The sample holds a few counts of this clonotype. The chain uses TRBV19 and TRBJ1-5; a weak D match, TRBD1 (6 bases). Germline lookup yields CDR1 LNHDA and CDR2 SQIVND (reference sequence). This CDR3 contains 13 residues. V gave up 8 bases and J gave up 4 bases, with 12 bases separating them. This CDR3 is CASHQGRNQPQHF. Written as DNA, the CDR3 is TGTGCCAGTCATCAGGGGAGGAATCAGCCCCAGCATTTT.

This chain joins TRBV5-6 and TRBJ1-1; D is unresolved. The V gene lost 1 base and the J gene lost 8 bases, with 9 bases spanning the gap. CDR3 length equals 12 residues. From germline, CDR1 is SGHDT and CDR2 YYEEEE. The CDR3 is CASSLLAGEAFF. The CDR3 DNA reads as TGTGCCAGCAGCTTGCTCGCAGGAGAAGCTTTCTTT.

This chain joins TRBV5-5 and TRBJ1-2; D is ambiguous. V lost 4 bases to trimming and J lost 8 bases, with 15 bases between them. There are 13 residues in the CDR3. The germline CDR1 and CDR2 sequences are SGHKS and YYEKEE (reference sequence). As DNA, the CDR3 is TGTGCCAGCAGCCGCAACCCGGACTCAGGCTACACCTTC. This translates into CASSRNPDSGYTF.